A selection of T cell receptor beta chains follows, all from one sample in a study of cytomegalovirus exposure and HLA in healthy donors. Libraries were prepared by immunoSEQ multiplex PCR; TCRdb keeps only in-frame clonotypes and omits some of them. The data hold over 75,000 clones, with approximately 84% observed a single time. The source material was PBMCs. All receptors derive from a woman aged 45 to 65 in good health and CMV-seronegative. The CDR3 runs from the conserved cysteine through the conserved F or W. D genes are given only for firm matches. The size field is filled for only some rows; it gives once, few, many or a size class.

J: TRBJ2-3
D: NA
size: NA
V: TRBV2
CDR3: CASSRWGPVILGTDTQYF
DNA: TGTGCCAGCTCCAGATGGGGCCCAGTTATTCTCGGCACAGATACGCAGTATTTT

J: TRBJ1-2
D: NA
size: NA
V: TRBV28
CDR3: CATKKINYGYTF
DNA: TGTGCCACTAAGAAGATTAACTATGGCTACACCTTC

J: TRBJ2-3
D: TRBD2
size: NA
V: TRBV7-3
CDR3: CASSPLAGGNTDTQYF
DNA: TGTGCCAGCAGCCCCCTAGCGGGGGGGAACACAGATACGCAGTATTTT

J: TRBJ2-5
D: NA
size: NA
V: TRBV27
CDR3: CASSPKGETQYF
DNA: TGTGCCAGCAGTCCCAAGGGGGAGACCCAGTACTTC

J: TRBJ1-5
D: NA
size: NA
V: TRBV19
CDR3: CASSIEQSNQPQHF
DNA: TGTGCCAGTAGTATAGAGCAGTCCAATCAGCCCCAGCATTTT

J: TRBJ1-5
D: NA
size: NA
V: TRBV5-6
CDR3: CASSKEGLQSPPQHF
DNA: TGTGCCAGCAGCAAGGAGGGCCTGCAAAGTCCCCCCCAGCATTTT

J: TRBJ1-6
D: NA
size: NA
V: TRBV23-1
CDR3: CASIQGSSYNSPLHF
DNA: TGCGCCAGCATCCAGGGCAGCTCCTATAATTCACCCCTCCACTTT

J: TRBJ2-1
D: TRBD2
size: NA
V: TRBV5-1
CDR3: CASSLGIAGGNEQFF
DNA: TGCGCCAGCAGCTTGGGTATAGCGGGGGGGAATGAGCAGTTCTTC

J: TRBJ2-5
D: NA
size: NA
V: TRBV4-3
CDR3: CASSPSGGNQETQYF
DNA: TGCGCCAGCAGTCCATCCGGGGGAAACCAAGAGACCCAGTACTTC

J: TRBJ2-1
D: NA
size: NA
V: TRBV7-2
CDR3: CASSILATEYNEQFF
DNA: TGTGCCAGCAGCATCCTAGCGACAGAATACAATGAGCAGTTCTTC

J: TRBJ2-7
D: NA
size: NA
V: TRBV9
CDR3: CASSAQTGTLSYEQYF
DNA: TGTGCCAGCAGCGCGCAGACAGGGACTCTGTCCTACGAGCAGTACTTC

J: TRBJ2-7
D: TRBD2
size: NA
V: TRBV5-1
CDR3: CASSSWVSGGVSYEQYF
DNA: TGCGCCAGCAGCTCGTGGGTGTCGGGAGGGGTCTCCTACGAGCAGTACTTC

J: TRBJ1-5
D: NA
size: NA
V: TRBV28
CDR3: CASSLAQLNQPQHF
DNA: TGTGCCAGCAGTCTTGCACAGTTAAATCAGCCCCAGCATTTT

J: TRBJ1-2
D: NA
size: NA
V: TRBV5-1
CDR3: CASSTSDRRTDGYTF
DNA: TGCGCCAGCAGCACCTCCGACAGGCGGACCGATGGCTACACCTTC

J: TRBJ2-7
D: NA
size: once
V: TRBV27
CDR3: CASSSYYEQYF
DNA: TGTGCCAGCAGTTCCTACTACGAGCAGTACTTC

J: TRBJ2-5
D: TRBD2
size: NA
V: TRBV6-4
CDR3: CASSQPGLAWDQYF
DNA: TGTGCCAGCAGTCAACCGGGACTAGCATGGGACCAGTACTTC

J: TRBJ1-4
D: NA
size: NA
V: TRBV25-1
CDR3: CASRGSGLGSINEKLFF
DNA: TGTGCCAGCAGGGGATCCGGGTTGGGGAGTATTAATGAAAAACTGTTTTTT

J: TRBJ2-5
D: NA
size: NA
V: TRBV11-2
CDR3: CASSLWQGQETQYF
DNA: TGTGCCAGCAGCTTATGGCAGGGCCAAGAGACCCAGTACTTC

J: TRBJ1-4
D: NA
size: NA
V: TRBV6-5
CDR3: CASSYIGGVNEKLFF
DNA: TGTGCCAGCAGTTACATAGGGGGGGTTAATGAAAAACTGTTTTTT

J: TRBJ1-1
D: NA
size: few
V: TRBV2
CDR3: CASSEGRQKAFF
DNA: TGTGCCAGCAGTGAAGGGCGGCAGAAAGCTTTCTTT

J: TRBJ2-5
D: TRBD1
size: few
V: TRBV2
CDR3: CASSEAEQGWQETQYF
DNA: TGTGCCAGCAGTGAAGCGGAACAGGGGTGGCAAGAGACCCAGTACTTC

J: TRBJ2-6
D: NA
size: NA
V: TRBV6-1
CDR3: CASSEGPEGANVLTF
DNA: TGTGCCAGCAGTGAAGGTCCAGAAGGGGCCAACGTCCTGACTTTC

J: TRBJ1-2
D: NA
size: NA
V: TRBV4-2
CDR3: CASSPGSADYGYTF
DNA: TGTGCCAGCAGCCCTGGGTCCGCGGACTATGGCTACACCTTC

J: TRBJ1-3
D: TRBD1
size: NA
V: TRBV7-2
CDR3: CASSPRQGWSSGNTIYF
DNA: TGTGCCAGCAGCCCCAGACAGGGCTGGAGCTCTGGAAACACCATATATTTT

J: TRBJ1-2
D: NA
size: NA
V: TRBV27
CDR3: CASSLSGNRYTF
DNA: TGTGCCAGCAGCCTTAGCGGTAACAGGTACACCTTC

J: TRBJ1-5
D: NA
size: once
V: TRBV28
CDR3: CASSSGLPQHF
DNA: TGTGCCAGCAGTTCAGGGTTGCCCCAGCATTTT

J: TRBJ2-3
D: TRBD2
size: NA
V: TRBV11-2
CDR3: CASSLWTSGRKGGDTQYF
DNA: TGTGCCAGCAGCTTATGGACTAGCGGGAGAAAGGGAGGAGATACGCAGTATTTT

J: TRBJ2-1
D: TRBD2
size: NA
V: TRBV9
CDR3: CASSAVKTSRNNEQFF
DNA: TGTGCCAGCAGCGCGGTGAAGACTAGCCGCAACAATGAGCAGTTCTTC

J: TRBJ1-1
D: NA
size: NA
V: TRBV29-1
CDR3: CSVEPTGIEAFF
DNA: TGCAGCGTTGAACCGACAGGCATTGAAGCTTTCTTT

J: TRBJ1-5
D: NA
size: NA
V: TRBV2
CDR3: CASSERRGNNQPQHF
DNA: TGTGCCAGCAGTGAACGCAGGGGCAACAATCAGCCCCAGCATTTT

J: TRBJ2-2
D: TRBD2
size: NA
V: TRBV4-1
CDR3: CASSHASGTGELFF
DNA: TGCGCCAGCAGCCATGCTAGCGGAACCGGGGAGCTGTTTTTT

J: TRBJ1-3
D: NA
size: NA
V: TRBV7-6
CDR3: CASSLGGGTLNTIYF
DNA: TGTGCCAGCAGCTTGGGAGGAGGGACCTTAAACACCATATATTTT

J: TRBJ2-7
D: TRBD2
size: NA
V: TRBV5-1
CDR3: CASSAGLAGVPTYEQYF
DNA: TGCGCCAGCAGCGCGGGACTAGCGGGAGTCCCGACCTACGAGCAGTACTTC

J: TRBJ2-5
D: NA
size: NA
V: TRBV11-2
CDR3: CASSLARETQYF
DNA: TGTGCCAGCAGCTTGGCTCGAGAGACCCAGTACTTC

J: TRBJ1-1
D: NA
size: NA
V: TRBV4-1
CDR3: CASSPDSGNTEAFF
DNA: TGCGCCAGCAGCCCGGACTCAGGAAACACTGAAGCTTTCTTT

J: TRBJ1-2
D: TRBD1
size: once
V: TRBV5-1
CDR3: CASSLGQGNFGYGYTF
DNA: TGCGCCAGCAGCTTGGGACAGGGAAATTTCGGCTATGGCTACACCTTC

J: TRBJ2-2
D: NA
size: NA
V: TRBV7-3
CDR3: CASSLNLHTGELFF
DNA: TGTGCCAGCAGCTTAAATCTTCACACCGGGGAGCTGTTTTTT

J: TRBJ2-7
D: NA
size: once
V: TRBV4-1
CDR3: CASSHIGRGVSEQYF
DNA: TGCGCCAGCAGCCACATTGGGCGGGGTGTGTCCGAGCAGTACTTC

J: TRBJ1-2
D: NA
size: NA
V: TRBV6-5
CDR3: CASSYDGGYTF
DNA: TGTGCCAGCAGTTACGATGGCGGCTACACCTTC

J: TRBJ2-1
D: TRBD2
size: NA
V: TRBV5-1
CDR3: CASSLALAGRSYNEQFF
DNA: TGCGCCAGCAGCTTGGCCCTAGCGGGAAGGTCCTACAATGAGCAGTTCTTC

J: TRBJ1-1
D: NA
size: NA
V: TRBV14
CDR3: CASSPTGSTEAFF
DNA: TGTGCCAGCAGCCCAACAGGGAGCACTGAAGCTTTCTTT

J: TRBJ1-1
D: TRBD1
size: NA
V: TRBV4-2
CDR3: CASTTDRGGTEAFF
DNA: TGTGCCAGCACCACGGACAGGGGAGGCACTGAAGCTTTCTTT

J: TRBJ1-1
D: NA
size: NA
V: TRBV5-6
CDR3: CASSLAGVMGTEAFF
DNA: TGTGCCAGCAGCTTGGCCGGGGTAATGGGCACTGAAGCTTTCTTT

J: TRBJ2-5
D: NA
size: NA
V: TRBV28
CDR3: CASSEQSGTQYF
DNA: TGTGCCAGCAGCGAGCAGTCGGGGACCCAGTACTTC

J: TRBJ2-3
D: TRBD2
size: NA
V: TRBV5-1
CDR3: CASSLVSGDSTDTQYF
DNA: TGCGCCAGCAGCTTGGTTAGCGGGGATAGCACAGATACGCAGTATTTT

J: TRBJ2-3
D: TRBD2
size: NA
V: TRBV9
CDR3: CASSREAGDTDTQYF
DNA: TGTGCCAGCAGCCGGGAGGCGGGGGATACAGATACGCAGTATTTT

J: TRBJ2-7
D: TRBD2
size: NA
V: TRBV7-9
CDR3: CASSLAGANEQYF
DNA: TGTGCCAGCAGCTTGGCGGGAGCTAACGAGCAGTACTTC

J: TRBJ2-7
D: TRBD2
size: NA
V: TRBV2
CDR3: CASSEHLAGVTPSYEQYF
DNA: TGTGCCAGCAGTGAGCATCTAGCGGGAGTAACCCCCTCCTACGAGCAGTACTTC

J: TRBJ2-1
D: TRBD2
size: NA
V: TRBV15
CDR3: CATSRASGSYNEQFF
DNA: TGTGCCACCAGCAGAGCTAGCGGTTCCTACAATGAGCAGTTCTTC

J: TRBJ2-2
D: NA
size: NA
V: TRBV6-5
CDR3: CASSYEAGELFF
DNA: TGTGCCAGCAGTTACGAGGCCGGGGAGCTGTTTTTT

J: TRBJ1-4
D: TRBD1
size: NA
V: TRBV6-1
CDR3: CASSYGQAAEKLFF
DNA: TGTGCCAGCAGTTATGGACAGGCGGCTGAAAAACTGTTTTTT

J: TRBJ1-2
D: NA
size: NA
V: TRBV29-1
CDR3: CSVDPGNYGYTF
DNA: TGCAGCGTTGATCCAGGGAACTATGGCTACACCTTC

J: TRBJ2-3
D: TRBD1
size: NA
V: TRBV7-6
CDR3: CASSLVGQGDSPQYF
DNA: TGTGCCAGCAGCTTGGTGGGACAGGGGGACTCTCCGCAGTATTTT

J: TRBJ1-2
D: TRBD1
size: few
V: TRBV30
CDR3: CAWMEEEHTGQAYGYTF
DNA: TGTGCCTGGATGGAGGAAGAACACACGGGACAGGCCTATGGCTACACCTTC

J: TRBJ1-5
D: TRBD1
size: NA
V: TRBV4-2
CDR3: CASSSKTGGVFGQPQHF
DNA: TGTGCCTCGTCCTCAAAAACAGGGGGCGTGTTCGGTCAGCCCCAGCATTTT

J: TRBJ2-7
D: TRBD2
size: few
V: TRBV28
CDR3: CASSSFLAGHPYEQYF
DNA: TGTGCCAGCAGTTCTTTTTTAGCGGGGCACCCCTACGAGCAGTACTTC

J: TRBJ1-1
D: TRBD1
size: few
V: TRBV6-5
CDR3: CASSYGQGGTEAFF
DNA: TGTGCCAGCAGTTACGGACAGGGCGGCACTGAAGCTTTCTTT

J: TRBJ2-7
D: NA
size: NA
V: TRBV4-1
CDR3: CASSQEGGGEPVYEQYF
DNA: TGCGCCAGCAGCCAAGAAGGGGGAGGGGAGCCTGTATACGAGCAGTACTTC

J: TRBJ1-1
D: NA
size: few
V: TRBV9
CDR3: CASSVAKNTEAFF
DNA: TGTGCCAGCAGCGTAGCCAAGAACACTGAAGCTTTCTTT